This T cell receptor beta chain stems from a study of blood T cell repertoires in COVID-19. The overall study: Samples came from the United States, Italy and Spain, spanning acute and convalescent COVID-19.

Libraries were prepared by immunoSEQ multiplex PCR; TCRdb keeps only in-frame clonotypes and omits some of them. The table shows just under 300,000 clones, with around nine tenths occurring only once. V shed 3 bases and J shed 7 bases, with 19 bases lying between them. The CDR3 is 16 residues long. Germline CDR1 reads LNHDA; CDR2 reads SQIVND (reference sequence). This TCR was sampled from a man in his 70s with acute or convalescent COVID-19. The chain has TRBV19 and TRBJ1-5; D is perhaps TRBD1 (5 bases). Sequenced input: peripheral blood. CDR3 nucleotide sequence: TGTGCCAGTAGTATGGGGCACGGGAGGGGTGACCAGCCCCAGCATTTT. Amino acid sequence: CASSMGHGRGDQPQHF.